These 28 T cell receptor beta chains originate from one sample sequenced in a study of blood T cell repertoires in COVID-19. Produced via immunoSEQ multiplex PCR; TCRdb's table is partial and in-frame only. The data contain 300,000 or so clones, roughly 86% of them singletons. Sequenced input: peripheral blood. The receptor source for this set is a woman between 45 and 65 years old with acute or convalescent COVID-19.

The chain combines TRBV10-3 with TRBJ2-1, with TRBD1 matching 9 bases. Germline CDR1 ENHRY, CDR2 SYGVKD. V was pared by 4 bases and J by 5 bases, with 6 bases of the junction left unmatched. The length of the CDR3 is 15 residues. In DNA, the CDR3 is TGTGCCATCAGTGCTGACAGGGGGTTTGACAATGAGCAGTTCTTC. Its protein is CAISADRGFDNEQFF.

The rearrangement joins TRBV5-5 to TRBJ1-6; TRBD1 is a possible D gene (6 bases). Germline V gene sequence: CDR1 SGHKS, CDR2 YYEKEE (reference sequence). Trimming cost V 0 bases and J 8 bases, with 12 bases left between them. The CDR3 has 15 amino acids. The CDR3 spells CASSLAGQKDSPLHF. The CDR3 bases are TGTGCCAGCAGCTTGGCAGGACAGAAAGATTCACCCCTCCACTTT.

Note on this clone: Other DNA sequences in the sample encode the same CDR3. Written as DNA, the CDR3 is TGTGCCAGCAGTTTATCAGGACAAGAGACCCAGTACTTC. Encoded protein: CASSLSGQETQYF. This sequence joins TRBV12-3 or TRBV12-4 and TRBJ2-5; no reliable D call. The CDR3 runs to 13 residues. With 2 bases removed from V and 2 bases from J, the gap between germline ends came to 6 bases.

The rearrangement joins TRBV29-1 to TRBJ2-1; 7 bases are shared with TRBD2. CDR3 size: 15 residues. After removal of 6 bases from V and 2 bases from J, the junction contained 10 bases not matched to a gene. The germline gives CDR1 SQVTM, CDR2 ANQGSEA. CDR3 sequence: CSVAPAGAPYNEQFF. CDR3 bases: TGCAGCGTCGCGCCTGCGGGAGCCCCCTACAATGAGCAGTTCTTC.

This chain connects TRBV28 to TRBJ1-4, with D possibly TRBD1 on 6 matching bases. This CDR3 region has 13 residues. Germline-derived CDR1 and CDR2 are MDHEN and SYDVKM. V lost 7 bases to trimming and J lost 7 bases, with 13 bases between them. For the CDR3, the DNA is TGTGCCAGCAATGGGGGGGCAAGTGAAAAACTGTTTTTT. Its protein product is CASNGGASEKLFF. Combining the CDR3 with reference TRBV28 and TRBJ1-4 gives the whole variable domain DVKVTQSSRYLVKRTGEKVFLECVQDMDHENMFWYRQDPGLGLRLIYFSYDVKMKEKGDIPEGYSVSREKKERFSLILESASTNQTSMYLCASNGGASEKLFFGSGTQLSVL.

The rearrangement joins TRBV23-1 to TRBJ2-1; tentative D call: TRBD2 (5 bases). TRBV23-1 has ORF status, its function being uncertain. The CDR3 has 16 amino acids. The V and J ends lost 0 bases and 7 bases respectively, with 16 bases between them. The CDR3 protein is CASSQSEKGVSNEQFF. As DNA, the CDR3 is TGCGCCAGCAGTCAATCGGAAAAGGGAGTCAGTAATGAGCAGTTCTTC.

The genes are TRBV5-4 and TRBJ2-1; TRBD2 matches 9 bases. Trimming took 3 bases from V and 6 from J; bases not matched to a gene: 7. The CDR3 sequence is 15 residues long. Per germline, CDR1 SGHNT and CDR2 YYREEE (reference sequence). CDR3 residues: CASSSQLAGANEQFF. As DNA, the CDR3 is TGTGCCAGCAGCTCCCAGTTAGCGGGAGCCAATGAGCAGTTCTTC.

This clone appeared a single time. This specimen includes other DNA sequences encoding the same CDR3. This sequence joins TRBV2 and TRBJ1-1, with 10 positions matching TRBD1. The CDR3 spans 14 residues. Per germline, CDR1 SNHLY and CDR2 FYNNEI. V was clipped by 5 bases and J by 2 bases; unmatched bases: 2. The CDR3 nucleotides read TGTGCCAGCAGTCGACAGGGGGCTAACACTGAAGCTTTCTTT. It is translated as CASSRQGANTEAFF.

V and J are TRBV11-1 and TRBJ2-5, with 9 positions matching TRBD2. Germline V gene lookup returns CDR1 SGHAT and CDR2 FQDESV (reference sequence). The CDR3 sequence is 16 residues long. Trimming at V came to 1 base and at J to 3 bases, leaving 6 bases not matched to a gene. The DNA for the CDR3 is TGTGCCAGCAGCTTAGTACCCGCGGGAGGGGAAGAGACCCAGTACTTC. Protein sequence: CASSLVPAGGEETQYF.

V is TRBV30 and J is TRBJ2-5; TRBD2 agrees at 7 bases. Trimming at V came to 0 bases and at J to 9 bases, leaving 7 bases not matched to a gene. This CDR3 has 13 residues. CDR1 and CDR2 (germline): GTSNPN, SVGIG (reference sequence). CDR3 nucleotide sequence: TGTGCCTGGAGTGTCGCGGGAGAGGGGTCCCAGTACTTC. Its translation is CAWSVAGEGSQYF.

V is TRBV24-1 and J is TRBJ2-1; a possible D gene is TRBD1 (5 bases). This CDR3 has 14 residues. Per germline, CDR1 KGHDR and CDR2 SFDVKD. V lost 9 bases and J lost 2, with 13 bases in between. The CDR3 DNA follows: TGTGCCACCTCCCAGGACACGACCTACAATGAGCAGTTCTTC. Protein product: CATSQDTTYNEQFF.

V is TRBV7-9 and J is TRBJ2-1, with a weak D call TRBD2 (7 bases). V was pared by 2 bases and J by 2 bases, with 10 bases between. The CDR3 is 15 residues long. Germline V lookup: CDR1 SEHNR, CDR2 FQNEAQ (reference sequence). In DNA form, the CDR3 reads TGTGCCAGCAGCTTACCGGGGGGCACCTACAATGAGCAGTTCTTC. Amino acid sequence: CASSLPGGTYNEQFF.

This CDR3 is CASSTRPGTSGGKRTQYF. DNA for the CDR3: TGTGCCAGCAGCACTCGCCCCGGGACTAGCGGGGGCAAGAGAACCCAGTACTTC. The V call is TRBV5-6, the J call TRBJ2-5; 14 bases agree with TRBD2. Germline-derived CDR1 and CDR2 are SGHDT and YYEEEE. Trimming removed 4 bases from V and 8 bases from J; junction bases left unmatched: 16. This CDR3 has 18 residues.

The CDR3 sequence is CASSIPGTNYGYTF. As DNA, the CDR3 is TGTGCCAGTAGCATTCCGGGAACTAACTATGGCTACACCTTC. J is TRBJ1-2 and V is TRBV19; D not resolved. Per the germline V gene, CDR1 is LNHDA and CDR2 is SQIVND (reference sequence). The CDR3 totals 14 residues. V lost 6 bases to trimming and J lost 0 bases, with 11 bases between them.

This chain's CDR3 is CSVEDHRENTGELFF. CDR3 DNA sequence: TGCAGCGTTGAAGACCACAGAGAGAACACCGGGGAGCTGTTTTTT. This chain connects TRBV29-1 to TRBJ2-2; D is unresolved. Germline CDR1 is SQVTM and CDR2 is ANQGSEA. This CDR3 contains 15 residues. V lost 0 bases to trimming and J lost 1 base, with 9 bases between them.

The genes are TRBV6-2 or TRBV6-3 and TRBJ1-1; tentative D call: TRBD1 (6 bases). CDR1 and CDR2 from the germline V gene are MNHEY and SVGEGT. V was cut by 0 bases and J by 3 bases, with 8 bases left in between. The CDR3 is made up of 14 amino acids. DNA of the CDR3: TGTGCCAGCAGTTACTCGGGGGGGCACACTGAAGCTTTCTTT. Protein: CASSYSGGHTEAFF.

This chain connects TRBV19 to TRBJ2-5; 10 nucleotides align to TRBD2. The germline gives CDR1 LNHDA, CDR2 SQIVND (reference sequence). V was pared by 7 bases and J by 1 base, with 6 bases of the junction left unmatched. The CDR3 runs 15 residues. In DNA, the CDR3 is TGTGCCAGTACCCTGACTAGCGGGTTCCAAGAGACCCAGTACTTC. Its translation: CASTLTSGFQETQYF.

The V and J genes are TRBV5-1 and TRBJ1-4, with D perhaps TRBD1 (6 bases). Per the germline V gene, CDR1 is SGHRS and CDR2 is YFSETQ. V shed 4 bases and J shed 8 bases, with 21 bases lying between them. The CDR3 loop spans 16 amino acids. The DNA for the CDR3 is TGCGCCAGCAGCCCGGGAGGAGGGGGGCGCGGAGAAAAACTGTTTTTT. This gives the protein CASSPGGGGRGEKLFF.

This clone was picked up one time. The chain has TRBV7-2 and TRBJ2-7, with TRBD2 matching 14 bases. Germline V lookup: CDR1 SGHTA, CDR2 FQGNSA. The CDR3 totals 15 residues. J was trimmed by 5 bases and V by 5 bases; bases with no gene match: 5. CDR3 DNA: TGTGCCAGCAGCCATTGGGGACTAGCGGGAGACGAGCAGTACTTC. Encoded protein: CASSHWGLAGDEQYF.

The chain has TRBV28 and TRBJ1-2; TRBD1 matches 7 bases. The CDR3 extends over 14 amino acids. The ends lost 3 bases at V and 8 bases at J; junction bases unmatched: 9. CDR1 and CDR2 from the germline V gene are MDHEN and SYDVKM. The CDR3 coding sequence is TGTGCCAGCAGTTTTCCAGGGGGGATCGACGGCTACACCTTC. Amino acids: CASSFPGGIDGYTF.

The V and J genes are TRBV7-3 and TRBJ2-2; 11 nucleotides agree with TRBD2. V shed 2 bases, J shed 6 bases, and the junction held 2 bases outside the gene matches. This CDR3 region has 15 residues. Germline lookup yields CDR1 SGHTA and CDR2 FQGTGA. The CDR3 loop is CASSLLAGGAGELFF. The CDR3 nucleotides are TGTGCCAGCAGCTTACTAGCGGGAGGAGCCGGGGAGCTGTTTTTT.

This clone has only a few counts. This chain joins TRBV19 and TRBJ2-3, with D maybe TRBD1 (6 bases). The germline V gene has CDR1 LNHDA and CDR2 SQIVND (reference sequence). This CDR3 comprises 17 residues. V lost 6 bases to trimming and J lost 0 bases, with 19 bases between them. CDR3 in DNA: TGTGCCAGTAGAGATGGGGGCGATCCCCGAAGCACAGATACGCAGTATTTT. The encoded protein is CASRDGGDPRSTDTQYF.

The chain recombines TRBV3-1 (or the pseudogene TRBV3-2) with TRBJ1-2; a weak D match, TRBD1 (6 bases). From germline, CDR1 is LGHDT and CDR2 YNNKEL (reference sequence). The V gene lost 1 base and the J gene lost 11 bases, with 11 bases spanning the gap. CDR3 size: 12 residues. CDR3 amino acids: CASSQVGRGYTF. The CDR3 nucleotides are TGTGCCAGCAGCCAAGTGGGAAGGGGGTACACCTTC.

The rearrangement uses TRBV19 and TRBJ2-1; 7 nucleotides line up with TRBD2. The germline V gene has CDR1 LNHDA and CDR2 SQIVND (reference sequence). The J segment lost 14 bases and the V segment lost 0 bases, leaving 10 bases of the junction unmatched. The CDR3 sequence is 14 residues long. Written as DNA, the CDR3 is TGTGCCAGTAGTATAGATCTGAGGGGCGCGGGGGAGTTCTTC. It codes for CASSIDLRGAGEFF.

V gene TRBV28 combines with J gene TRBJ1-2; 7 nucleotides line up with TRBD1. Germline V gives CDR1 MDHEN, CDR2 SYDVKM. This CDR3 spans 16 amino acids. V lost 2 bases, J lost 2 bases, and 8 bases stayed unmatched. CDR3 sequence reads: CASSLPPGQRNYGYTF. The CDR3 nucleotides read TGTGCCAGCAGTTTACCCCCGGGACAGAGAAACTATGGCTACACCTTC.

This clone was seen only once. This rearrangement joins TRBV27 to TRBJ2-1, with TRBD2 identical over 9 bases. This CDR3 comprises 16 residues. Germline assignment: CDR1 MNHEY and CDR2 SMNVEV (reference sequence). Germline trimming cut 5 bases from V and 4 bases from J; bases unmatched to any gene: 9. The CDR3 spells CASSLIAGVTYNEQFF. The CDR3 coding sequence is TGTGCCAGCAGTCTAATAGCGGGAGTGACTTACAATGAGCAGTTCTTC.

The sample holds one count of this clone. The V call is TRBV11-2, the J call TRBJ2-2, with a weak D call TRBD1 (5 bases). The length of the CDR3 is 13 residues. Germline assignment: CDR1 SGHAT and CDR2 FQNNGV. Trimming cost V 5 bases and J 4 bases, with 8 bases left between them. CDR3 nucleotide sequence: TGTGCCAGCAGCCGACAGTCCACCGGGGAGCTGTTTTTT. This gives the protein CASSRQSTGELFF.

The table lists this clone with a few counts. The CDR3 DNA follows: TGCGCCAGCAGCGAAGGACAGGCTTCTCAGGGCAACACCATATATTTT. This codes for CASSEGQASQGNTIYF. This rearrangement joins TRBV5-1 to TRBJ1-3; TRBD1 matches at 7 bases. This CDR3 region has 16 residues. CDR1 SGHRS and CDR2 YFSETQ come from the germline V gene. The J segment lost 7 bases and the V segment lost 4 bases, leaving 14 bases of the junction unmatched.